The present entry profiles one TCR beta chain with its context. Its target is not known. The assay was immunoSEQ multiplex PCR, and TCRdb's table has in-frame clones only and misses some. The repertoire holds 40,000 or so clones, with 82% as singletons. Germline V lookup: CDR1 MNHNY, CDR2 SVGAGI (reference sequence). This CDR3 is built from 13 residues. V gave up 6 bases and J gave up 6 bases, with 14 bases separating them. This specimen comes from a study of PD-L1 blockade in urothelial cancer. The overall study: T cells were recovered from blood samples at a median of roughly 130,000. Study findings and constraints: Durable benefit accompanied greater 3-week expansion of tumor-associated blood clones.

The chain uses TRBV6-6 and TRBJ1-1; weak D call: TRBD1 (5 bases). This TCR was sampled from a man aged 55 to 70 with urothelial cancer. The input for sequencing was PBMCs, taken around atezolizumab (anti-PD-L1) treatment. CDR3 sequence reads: CASSPRGSPEAFF. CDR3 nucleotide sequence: TGTGCCAGCAGCCCTAGGGGATCCCCTGAAGCTTTCTTT.